The 29 T cell receptor beta chains below all came from one sample that was sequenced in a study of blood T cell repertoires in COVID-19. This table comes from immunoSEQ multiplex PCR, and its TCRdb copy is limited to in-frame clones, with some not included. The sample lists about 190,000 clones; about four fifths were seen once. The sample consisted of peripheral blood. These receptors came from a woman aged 70 to 79 with active or convalescent COVID-19.

This chain connects TRBV4-1 to TRBJ1-4; TRBD1 aligns across 11 bases. V lost 4 bases to trimming and J lost 6 bases; unmatched junction nucleotides: 7. The length of the CDR3 is 16 residues. In germline, CDR1 is MGHRA, CDR2 YSYEKL. CDR3: CASSLTPGQGDEKLFF. CDR3 nucleotides: TGCGCCAGCAGCCTTACGCCGGGACAGGGGGATGAAAAACTGTTTTTT.

This chain joins TRBV5-4 and TRBJ2-2; 13 bases are a match to TRBD2. The germline gives CDR1 SGHNT, CDR2 YYREEE (reference sequence). J lost 5 bases, V lost 4 bases, and 8 bases had no gene match. This CDR3 has 17 amino acids. CDR3 DNA: TGTGCCAGCAGCAAACCAATGGGACTAGCGGGAACCGGGGAGCTGTTTTTT. Its translation: CASSKPMGLAGTGELFF.

The DNA for the CDR3 is TGTGCCAGCAGCCTGGTTCGGGGGAGAAACTATGAGCAGTTCTTC. This encodes CASSLVRGRNYEQFF. V is TRBV7-9 and J is TRBJ2-1, with D possibly being TRBD2 (6 bases). The V end lost 5 bases, the J end lost 8 bases, and 19 bases lay between the germline ends. This CDR3 has 15 residues. In germline, CDR1 is SEHNR, CDR2 FQNEAQ (reference sequence).

This chain joins TRBV5-1 and TRBJ1-1; 9 bases map to TRBD1. CDR1 SGHRS and CDR2 YFSETQ come from the germline V gene. The CDR3 runs to 13 residues. V lost 4 bases, J lost 5 bases, and 3 bases stayed unmatched. CDR3 coding DNA: TGCGCCAGCAGCCCAGGACAGGGGACTGAAGCTTTCTTT. Amino acids: CASSPGQGTEAFF.

This clone showed up just a few times. V is TRBV28 and J is TRBJ2-7; 9 bases line up with TRBD2. J lost 2 bases, V lost 6 bases, and 8 bases had no gene match. CDR3 length: 15 amino acids. In germline, CDR1 is MDHEN, CDR2 SYDVKM. CDR3 nucleotides: TGTGCCAGCAGACCCCGACTAGCGGATACCTACGAGCAGTACTTC. Residues: CASRPRLADTYEQYF.

The V call is TRBV29-1, the J call TRBJ2-1, with 7 bases aligning to TRBD2. Losses at the gene ends were 8 bases for V and 9 bases for J; bases not matched to a gene: 13. Germline lookup yields CDR1 SQVTM and CDR2 ANQGSEA. The CDR3 is 13 residues long. CDR3 coding DNA: TGCAGCTCTCCGGGAGGAGGGAATGGTGAGCAGTTCTTC. As protein: CSSPGGGNGEQFF.

The V gene is TRBV2, the J gene TRBJ2-3; possible D gene TRBD2, 6 bases. The V end was cut by 4 bases, the J end by 1 base, with 12 bases between. The germline CDR1 and CDR2 sequences are SNHLY and FYNNEI. This CDR3 spans 15 amino acids. CDR3 bases: TGTGCCAGCAGTGGGGTCGAGCGGGGCACAGATACGCAGTATTTT. It yields the protein CASSGVERGTDTQYF.

V and J are TRBV24-1 and TRBJ2-1; 10 bases line up with TRBD1. CDR1 is KGHDR, CDR2 SFDVKD, per germline. J lost 5 bases, V lost 3 bases, and 6 bases had no gene match. CDR3 size: 16 residues. CDR3 amino acids: CATSDARQGAHNEQFF. CDR3 nucleotide sequence: TGTGCCACCAGTGATGCCCGACAGGGGGCCCACAATGAGCAGTTCTTC.

The J gene is TRBJ2-5, the V gene TRBV9, with 11 bases identical to TRBD2. V shed 0 bases, J shed 5 bases, and the junction held 9 bases outside the gene matches. Germline assignment: CDR1 SGDLS and CDR2 YYNGEE. The CDR3 consists of 17 residues. The DNA of the CDR3 is TGTGCCAGCAGCGTAGGACTAGCGGGAAGGGGGGGCGAGACCCAGTACTTC. This translates into CASSVGLAGRGGETQYF.

This sequence joins TRBV27 and TRBJ1-1; 9 bases fit TRBD1. V gave up 4 bases and J gave up 1 base; unmatched junction bases: 7. The CDR3 length is 16 residues. Per the germline V gene, CDR1 is MNHEY and CDR2 is SMNVEV (reference sequence). In nucleotides, the CDR3 is TGTGCCAGCAGTTCCTACTCGACAGGGGGGAACACTGAAGCTTTCTTT. It is translated as CASSSYSTGGNTEAFF.

This rearrangement joins TRBV7-3 to TRBJ2-1, with D possibly being TRBD2 (6 bases). Trimming shortened V by 4 bases and J by 6 bases, and 16 bases separated the two germline ends. Germline CDR1 SGHTA, CDR2 FQGTGA. This CDR3 has 15 residues. The DNA of the CDR3 is TGTGCCAGCAGCTCCACCCCTGGGACTCTCAATGAGCAGTTCTTC. Translated: CASSSTPGTLNEQFF.

The CDR3 region is CASSVERKNTEAFF. CDR3 in DNA: TGCGCCAGCAGTGTGGAGAGGAAGAACACTGAAGCTTTCTTT. V gene TRBV10-1 combines with J gene TRBJ1-1; D gene ambiguous. V lost 4 bases, J lost 1 base, and 10 bases lay in between. CDR1 and CDR2 from the germline V gene are WNHNN and SYGVQD (reference sequence). The CDR3 is made up of 14 amino acids.

The chain has TRBV18 and TRBJ2-2; no reliable D call. Between the trimmed V and J ends, which lost 11 bases and 1 base, there was a span of 11 bases. This CDR3 is built from 13 residues. Germline-derived CDR1 and CDR2 are KGHSH and LQKENI. As DNA, the CDR3 is TGTGCCGGCGGCCCGGTGAACACCGGGGAGCTGTTTTTT. Encoded protein: CAGGPVNTGELFF.

This clone showed up many times. The chain recombines TRBV6-4 with TRBJ2-1, with TRBD1 matching over 8 bases. CDR3 length equals 16 residues. Germline V gene data show CDR1 as MRHNA and CDR2 as SNTAGT. Trimming removed 0 bases from V and 1 base from J; junction bases left unmatched: 2. The CDR3 sequence is CASSDSDRVSYNEQFF. The CDR3 DNA reads TGTGCCAGCAGTGACTCGGACAGGGTGTCCTACAATGAGCAGTTCTTC.

The chain combines TRBV3-1 (or the pseudogene TRBV3-2) with TRBJ2-7, with D perhaps TRBD2 (5 bases). The V gene's germline CDR1 is LGHDT and CDR2 YNNKEL (reference sequence). The V and J ends lost 8 bases and 4 bases respectively, with 9 bases between them. This CDR3 comprises 11 residues. The CDR3 DNA reads TGTGCCAGCGAGGGCAGTTACGAGCAGTACTTC. Its translation is CASEGSYEQYF.

The chain links TRBV28 to TRBJ2-2; 13 nucleotides align to TRBD2. Germline CDR1 reads MDHEN; CDR2 reads SYDVKM. J was trimmed by 2 bases and V by 6 bases; bases with no gene match: 3. There are 16 residues in the CDR3. CDR3 DNA sequence: TGTGCCAGCAGAGCGGGACTAGCGGGAAACACCGGGGAGCTGTTTTTT. Translating gives CASRAGLAGNTGELFF. The variable domain in full, with the rest retrieved from reference TRBV28 and TRBJ2-2, is DVKVTQSSRYLVKRTGEKVFLECVQDMDHENMFWYRQDPGLGLRLIYFSYDVKMKEKGDIPEGYSVSREKKERFSLILESASTNQTSMYLCASRAGLAGNTGELFFGEGSRLTVL.

This rearrangement joins TRBV18 to TRBJ2-3; 13 positions match TRBD2. Germline trimming cut 6 bases from V and 6 bases from J; bases unmatched to any gene: 9. CDR3 size: 16 residues. CDR1 and CDR2 (germline): KGHSH, LQKENI. The CDR3 coding sequence is TGTGCCAGCTCTCCCACTAGCGGGAGGGCCGCGGATACGCAGTATTTT. Its protein is CASSPTSGRAADTQYF.

The chain combines TRBV27 with TRBJ1-2; 8 nucleotides line up with TRBD1. Germline V CDR1 and CDR2: MNHEY, SMNVEV (reference sequence). Trimming at V came to 6 bases and at J to 3 bases, leaving 6 bases not matched to a gene. The CDR3 is 14 amino acids. The CDR3 DNA sequence: TGTGCCAGCAGCTCTCAGGGGGCATACTATGGCTACACCTTC. Protein sequence: CASSSQGAYYGYTF.

The chain couples TRBV29-1 to TRBJ2-5; tentative D call: TRBD1 (6 bases). The CDR3 runs to 15 residues. Trimming took 4 bases from V and 2 from J, leaving 17 bases between them. CDR1 is SQVTM, CDR2 ANQGSEA, per germline. The CDR3 loop is CSVGWGRLIQETQYF. The CDR3 coding sequence is TGCAGCGTTGGCTGGGGGCGCCTCATTCAAGAGACCCAGTACTTC.

This chain connects TRBV19 to TRBJ1-5, with 7 bases fitting TRBD1. Trimming took 6 bases from V and 0 from J; bases not matched to a gene: 8. The CDR3 contains 16 residues. CDR1 is LNHDA, CDR2 SQIVND, per germline (reference sequence). The CDR3: CASRITGEDSNQPQHF. The CDR3 nucleotides read TGTGCCAGTAGAATAACAGGGGAAGATAGCAATCAGCCCCAGCATTTT.

This chain links TRBV28 with TRBJ2-1; TRBD2 matches at 8 bases. Germline-derived CDR1 and CDR2 are MDHEN and SYDVKM. The CDR3 loop spans 14 amino acids. J was trimmed by 9 bases and V by 4 bases; bases with no gene match: 8. The CDR3 nucleotides are TGTGCCAGCAGTTCAGGACTAGCAGGCCGTGAGCAGTTCTTC. Its protein is CASSSGLAGREQFF.

The chain uses TRBV27 and TRBJ2-5; the D gene is possibly TRBD1 (6 bases). The V and J ends lost 2 bases and 7 bases respectively, with 20 bases between them. This CDR3 is built from 16 residues. Germline V gene sequence: CDR1 MNHEY, CDR2 SMNVEV (reference sequence). The CDR3 loop is CASSLMGDRLGRTQYF. The CDR3 nucleotides are TGTGCCAGCAGTTTAATGGGCGACAGGTTGGGGAGGACCCAGTACTTC.

The chain carries TRBV9 and TRBJ1-5; tentatively, D is TRBD1 (5 bases). Germline V gives CDR1 SGDLS, CDR2 YYNGEE. This CDR3 is 13 amino acids long. The germline V and J ends were trimmed by 2 bases and 7 bases, with 10 bases remaining between them. The CDR3 coding sequence is TGTGCCAGCAGCGTCGGTTCAGGGCAGCCCCAGCATTTT. It specifies CASSVGSGQPQHF.

This clone was seen only once. The chain combines TRBV2 with TRBJ2-1; 7 bases map to TRBD2. J lost 4 bases, V lost 6 bases, and 6 bases had no gene match. The V gene's germline CDR1 is SNHLY and CDR2 FYNNEI. The CDR3 is 14 residues long. For the CDR3, the DNA is TGTGCCAGCAGGGACCCGGGACTATACAATGAGCAGTTCTTC. Translating gives CASRDPGLYNEQFF.

This chain uses TRBV29-1 with TRBJ1-2; 9 bases align to TRBD1. J gave up 5 bases and V 1 base, and 11 bases lay outside the gene matches. The CDR3 contains 16 residues. CDR1 SQVTM and CDR2 ANQGSEA come from the germline V gene. The CDR3 reads CSVEARGQGGFYGYTF. The CDR3 DNA reads TGCAGCGTTGAAGCTAGGGGACAGGGCGGATTTTATGGCTACACCTTC.

The chain has TRBV19 and TRBJ2-1, with 7 bases fitting TRBD1. The length of the CDR3 is 15 residues. Trimming removed 6 bases from V and 8 bases from J; junction bases left unmatched: 13. The germline V gene has CDR1 LNHDA and CDR2 SQIVND (reference sequence). This CDR3 reads CASRVDRVRGDEQFF. The CDR3 region has the DNA TGTGCCAGTAGGGTCGACAGGGTTCGCGGCGATGAGCAGTTCTTC. The complete variable domain, with remaining parts taken from reference TRBV19 and TRBJ2-1, reads DGGITQSPKYLFRKEGQNVTLSCEQNLNHDAMYWYRQDPGQGLRLIYYSQIVNDFQKGDIAEGYSVSREKKESFPLTVTSAQKNPTAFYLCASRVDRVRGDEQFFGPGTRLTVL.

This clone has just a few counts. The chain has TRBV30 and TRBJ2-1, with 10 bases lining up with TRBD2. Germline V CDR1 and CDR2: GTSNPN, SVGIG (reference sequence). The CDR3 length is 15 residues. Unmatched junction bases numbered 7, after V lost 0 bases and J lost 8 bases. The CDR3 region is CAWSVSLAGFYEQFF. In DNA, the CDR3 is TGTGCCTGGAGTGTTTCACTAGCGGGATTCTATGAGCAGTTCTTC.

V gene TRBV5-1 combines with J gene TRBJ2-5; D gene uncertain. With 5 bases removed from V and 3 bases from J, the gap between germline ends came to 5 bases. The length of the CDR3 is 11 residues. Germline-derived CDR1 and CDR2 are SGHRS and YFSETQ. CDR3 DNA sequence: TGCGCCAGCAGATTCAAAGAGACCCAGTACTTC. This gives the protein CASRFKETQYF.

The chain joins TRBV5-1 to TRBJ2-1; 7 positions agree with TRBD1. The germline gives CDR1 SGHRS, CDR2 YFSETQ. The CDR3 length is 14 residues. Losses at the gene ends were 2 bases for V and 10 bases for J; bases not matched to a gene: 9. The CDR3 DNA reads TGCGCCAGCAGCTTTCCCTCAGGGGGTGGGGAGCAGTTCTTC. Its protein is CASSFPSGGGEQFF.